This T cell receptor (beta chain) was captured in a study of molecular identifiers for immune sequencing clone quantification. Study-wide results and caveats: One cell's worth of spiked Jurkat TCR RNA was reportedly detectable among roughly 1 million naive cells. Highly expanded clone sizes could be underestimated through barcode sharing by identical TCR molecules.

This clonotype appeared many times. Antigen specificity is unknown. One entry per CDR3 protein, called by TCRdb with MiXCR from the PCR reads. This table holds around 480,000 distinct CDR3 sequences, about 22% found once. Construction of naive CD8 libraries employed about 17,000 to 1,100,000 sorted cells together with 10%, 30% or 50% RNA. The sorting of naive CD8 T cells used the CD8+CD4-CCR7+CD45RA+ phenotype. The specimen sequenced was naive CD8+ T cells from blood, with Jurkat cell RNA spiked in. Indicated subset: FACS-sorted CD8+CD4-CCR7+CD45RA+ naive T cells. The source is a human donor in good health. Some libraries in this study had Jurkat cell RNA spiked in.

The CDR3 DNA reads TGTGCCAGCAGTCGTCGGGGGCAGGGCCAAGAGACCCAGTACTTC. It yields the protein CASSRRGQGQETQYF. This chain joins TRBV28 and TRBJ2-5, with D perhaps assigned TRBD1 or TRBD2 (6 bases each). Germline V gives CDR1 MDHEN, CDR2 SYDVKM. There are 15 residues in the CDR3. V was cut by 5 bases and J by 1 base, with 14 bases left in between.